This T cell receptor beta chain appears in the sequencing data of a study of cytotoxic CD8 clonotypes in ibrutinib-treated CLL. The CDR3 is 13 residues long. CDR1 is SGHRS and CDR2 is YFSETQ in the germline V gene. V gave up 4 bases and J gave up 0 bases, with 7 bases separating them. TCRdb keeps only in-frame clones here, not all; method: immunoSEQ multiplex PCR. The sample has about 69,000 clones; more than 70% are singletons. The sequences come from PBMCs, collected at disease progression, from a patient treated with ibrutinib. The rearrangement uses TRBV5-1 and TRBJ1-1; D is unclear. The source of this sequence is a human donor with chronic lymphocytic leukemia. CDR3 sequence (DNA): TGCGCCAGCAGCGTTTCCATGAACACTGAAGCTTTCTTT. Amino acids: CASSVSMNTEAFF.